This TCR beta chain comes out of a study of T cell responses to AZD1222 COVID-19 vaccine. For the study at large: Second doses at about 4 or about 12 weeks were pooled.

CDR1 and CDR2 from the germline V gene are LNHNV and YYDKDF (reference sequence). Trimming cost V 2 bases and J 1 base, with 17 bases left between them. The CDR3 is 17 residues long. Details on this clone: Its antigen is not known.

Study-level points and caveats: Researchers took repertoire samples only after the peak T cell response had come. Spike was spanned by vaccine-associated CD4 TCRs, which were dominant at 160-218 and 743-854.

Sequencing used immunoSEQ multiplex PCR; TCRdb keeps in-frame clones, though not all of them. The sample records 100,000 or so clones, about 87% being singletons. This chain connects TRBV15 to TRBJ1-2; the D is unclear. Sequencing was performed on peripheral blood, taken on day 0 of AZD1222 vaccination. The TCR sequence derives from an adult in good health. CDR3 in DNA: TGTGCCACCAGCAGACAGGATCCCGAATATATTAACTATGGCTACACCTTC. Translating gives CATSRQDPEYINYGYTF.